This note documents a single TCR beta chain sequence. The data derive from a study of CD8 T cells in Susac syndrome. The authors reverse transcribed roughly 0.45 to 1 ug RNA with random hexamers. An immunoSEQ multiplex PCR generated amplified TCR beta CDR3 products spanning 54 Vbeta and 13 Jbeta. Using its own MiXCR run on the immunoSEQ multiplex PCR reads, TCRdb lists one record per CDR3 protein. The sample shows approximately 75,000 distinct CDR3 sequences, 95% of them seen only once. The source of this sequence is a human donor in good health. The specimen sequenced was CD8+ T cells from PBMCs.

The CDR3 DNA sequence: TGTGCCAGCAGCGCCGAGGGACAGCCGATCTATGGCTACACCTTC. Translation gives CASSAEGQPIYGYTF. The rearrangement links TRBV9 to TRBJ1-2; 7 nucleotides agree with TRBD1. Trimming cost V 3 bases and J 4 bases; bases outside gene matches: 9. Per germline, CDR1 SGDLS and CDR2 YYNGEE. The CDR3 is made up of 15 amino acids.